This T cell receptor beta chain emerged from a study of cytomegalovirus exposure and HLA in healthy donors. Overall study context: The Caucasian-associated ancestry cluster held over 65% of roughly 370 genotyped donors.

13 Jbeta primers and 60 Vbeta primers were used for the PCR. Measured with immunoSEQ multiplex PCR; TCRdb has only the in-frame clones, and not every one. The sample yields roughly 160,000 clones, just under 80% seen once. A remark on this clone: Its target is unknown.

General study findings and limits: The study had only CMV serostatus as immune exposure information. TCR beta chains numbering roughly 150 were designated cytomegalovirus-associated.

The germline V gene encodes CDR1 SGHNT and CDR2 YYREEE (reference sequence). V lost 5 bases, J lost 0 bases, and 5 bases stayed unmatched. The length of the CDR3 is 16 residues. The sequenced material came from PBMCs. The receptor was derived from a woman between 50 and 59 years old in good health and CMV-seropositive. V usage is TRBV5-4 and J usage is TRBJ2-2; 9 bases align to TRBD2. This CDR3 is CASRWGTSPNTGELFF. The CDR3 DNA follows: TGTGCCAGCAGATGGGGGACTAGCCCGAACACCGGGGAGCTGTTTTTT.